Shown below are 22 T cell receptor beta chains from a single sample sequenced in a study of cytotoxic CD8 clonotypes in ibrutinib-treated CLL. Assay: immunoSEQ multiplex PCR; the TCRdb copy retains only in-frame clones and omits some. Of 150,000 or so clones in the sample, about 72% were seen once. Specimen: PBMCs, collected after 12 months of ibrutinib treatment. The receptors come from a human donor with chronic lymphocytic leukemia.

This chain uses TRBV19 with TRBJ1-6; D is unclear. CDR3 length equals 13 residues. The V gene's germline CDR1 is LNHDA and CDR2 SQIVND (reference sequence). V was shortened by 5 bases and J by 12 bases, with 14 bases between the two germline ends. CDR3 coding DNA: TGTGCCAGTAGTTTCCTGCCAATTGGACCCCTCCACTTT. It specifies CASSFLPIGPLHF.

The CDR3 coding sequence is TGTGCCTGGAGTGTACAGGGGGGAGGCTACACCTTC. Translation: CAWSVQGGGYTF. The V call is TRBV30, the J call TRBJ1-2; 8 bases are a match to TRBD1. V shed 0 bases and J 8 bases; nucleotides not matched to a gene: 2. Germline V CDR1 and CDR2: GTSNPN, SVGIG (reference sequence). CDR3 length equals 12 residues.

There are a few counts of this clone. This sequence joins TRBV28 and TRBJ1-2; 7 positions match TRBD1. CDR1 is MDHEN and CDR2 is SYDVKM in the germline V gene. The CDR3 consists of 15 residues. The ends lost 5 bases at V and 6 bases at J; junction bases unmatched: 12. The chain's CDR3 is CASSTHRQGINGYTF. DNA of the CDR3: TGTGCCAGCAGTACACACAGACAGGGAATCAATGGCTACACCTTC.

The rearrangement links TRBV7-9 to TRBJ1-3; D gene unclear. The CDR3 loop spans 16 amino acids. V was pared by 5 bases and J by 2 bases, with 16 bases between. Per germline, CDR1 SEHNR and CDR2 FQNEAQ (reference sequence). In DNA form, the CDR3 reads TGTGCCAGCAGCGGAAGAGGTCCCCTCGCTGGAAACACCATATATTTT. Its translation is CASSGRGPLAGNTIYF.

The chain combines TRBV7-2 with TRBJ1-5, with 7 bases identical to TRBD1. In germline, CDR1 is SGHTA, CDR2 FQGNSA. CDR3 length: 20 residues. With V trimmed by 0 bases and J by 1 base, 15 bases remained unmatched. For the CDR3, the DNA is TGTGCCAGCAGCTTAGCGGATTGGGCAGGGGGAGATCGCAGCAATCAGCCCCAGCATTTT. Protein sequence: CASSLADWAGGDRSNQPQHF.

The chain uses TRBV5-4 and TRBJ1-2, with a tentative D call TRBD1 (6 bases). The V end lost 5 bases, the J end lost 4 bases, and 15 bases lay between the germline ends. The germline CDR1 and CDR2 sequences are SGHNT and YYREEE (reference sequence). CDR3 length equals 14 residues. In nucleotides, the CDR3 is TGTGCCAGCAGAGCACAGGGAAGTGGCTATGGCTACACCTTC. Translated, it gives CASRAQGSGYGYTF.

The chain combines TRBV6-5 with TRBJ1-1; D perhaps matches TRBD1 (5 bases). Germline V gene lookup returns CDR1 MNHEY and CDR2 SVGAGI. Trimming pared 2 bases from V and 8 bases from J, leaving 12 bases between. This CDR3 region has 13 residues. This CDR3 reads CASSYGPPGEAFF. The CDR3 DNA is TGTGCCAGCAGTTACGGGCCGCCAGGGGAAGCTTTCTTT.

This sequence joins TRBV5-1 and TRBJ2-7; a weak D match, TRBD1 (5 bases). Trimming pared 5 bases from V and 5 bases from J, leaving 14 bases between. The CDR3 loop spans 13 amino acids. Germline V lookup: CDR1 SGHRS, CDR2 YFSETQ. For the CDR3, the DNA is TGCGCCAGCAGACATCCTGGGGCCCACGAGCAGTACTTC. This translates into CASRHPGAHEQYF.

This chain connects TRBV16 to TRBJ2-7; D is perhaps TRBD1 (6 bases). The CDR3 covers 15 residues. In germline, CDR1 is KGHSY, CDR2 FQNENV. V was clipped by 5 bases and J by 7 bases, with 21 bases between them. CDR3: CASSAPGQTNVEQYF. Written as DNA, the CDR3 is TGTGCCAGCAGCGCACCGGGACAAACCAACGTTGAGCAGTACTTC.

This rearrangement joins TRBV7-9 to TRBJ1-2; the D gene is possibly TRBD1 (5 bases). The V gene lost 1 base and the J gene lost 2 bases, with 8 bases spanning the gap. Per the germline V gene, CDR1 is SEHNR and CDR2 is FQNEAQ (reference sequence). The CDR3 totals 14 residues. The CDR3 region is CASSLGGENYGYTF. The CDR3 DNA sequence: TGTGCCAGCAGCTTAGGGGGCGAGAACTATGGCTACACCTTC.

The chain uses TRBV5-1 and TRBJ2-3; TRBD1 matches 7 bases. The length of the CDR3 is 15 residues. Germline V gives CDR1 SGHRS, CDR2 YFSETQ. The V gene end was trimmed by 0 bases and the J gene end by 0 bases; junction bases not matched to a gene: 1. CDR3 protein: CASSLDRGSTDTQYF. DNA of the CDR3: TGCGCCAGCAGCTTGGACAGGGGTAGCACAGATACGCAGTATTTT.

V gene TRBV27 combines with J gene TRBJ2-7; D possibly corresponds to TRBD2 (6 bases). The CDR3 is made up of 13 amino acids. Trimming took 8 bases from V and 3 from J, leaving 14 bases between them. Germline CDR1 and CDR2: MNHEY and SMNVEV (reference sequence). The CDR3 sequence: CASGADGGYEQYF. The DNA for the CDR3 is TGTGCCAGCGGAGCGGACGGGGGCTACGAGCAGTACTTC.

V is TRBV6-6 and J is TRBJ2-7, with TRBD1 as a possible D gene (6 bases). This CDR3 has 13 amino acids. Germline V lookup: CDR1 MNHNY, CDR2 SVGAGI (reference sequence). V lost 8 bases and J 3 bases, leaving 14 bases between the germline ends. The CDR3 region is CASGRQEFYEQYF. As DNA, the CDR3 is TGTGCCAGCGGTCGACAGGAGTTCTACGAGCAGTACTTC.

This chain joins TRBV7-9 and TRBJ1-1, with D uncertain. The CDR3 length is 11 residues. Trimming removed 2 bases from V and 8 bases from J, with 6 bases in between. Germline lookup yields CDR1 SEHNR and CDR2 FQNEAQ (reference sequence). This CDR3 is CASSLRPEAFF. CDR3 in DNA: TGTGCCAGCAGCTTAAGGCCAGAAGCTTTCTTT.

The chain carries TRBV27 and TRBJ1-2; 7 nucleotides line up with TRBD1. Germline CDR1 MNHEY, CDR2 SMNVEV (reference sequence). The V gene end was trimmed by 8 bases and the J gene end by 0 bases; junction bases not matched to a gene: 6. The CDR3 totals 14 residues. The CDR3 here is CASGRDRANYGYTF. CDR3 in DNA: TGTGCCAGCGGAAGGGACAGAGCTAACTATGGCTACACCTTC.

This clone has just one count. The chain combines TRBV7-2 with TRBJ1-4; D remains ambiguous. Germline V gene lookup returns CDR1 SGHTA and CDR2 FQGNSA. The CDR3 totals 14 residues. V lost 1 base, J lost 7 bases, and 10 bases lay in between. The CDR3 DNA reads TGTGCCAGCAGCTTAGGAAGGGTGGGTGAAAAACTGTTTTTT. It translates to CASSLGRVGEKLFF.

The CDR3 bases are TGTGCCAGCAGTTACGAAGGGACCTCTTACGAGCAGTACTTC. This codes for CASSYEGTSYEQYF. The rearrangement uses TRBV6-5 and TRBJ2-7; D could derive from TRBD1 or TRBD2 (5 bases each). The CDR3 contains 14 residues. Germline CDR1 reads MNHEY; CDR2 reads SVGAGI. Trimming removed 2 bases from V and 4 bases from J, with 12 bases in between.

This chain joins TRBV29-1 and TRBJ1-1; no reliable D call. Trimming shortened V by 3 bases and J by 10 bases, and 3 bases separated the two germline ends. The germline CDR1 and CDR2 sequences are SQVTM and ANQGSEA. The CDR3 totals 8 residues. CDR3 nucleotides: TGCAGCGTTGAGACAGCTTTCTTT. Its protein is CSVETAFF.

The chain carries TRBV6-5 and TRBJ2-3; 7 nucleotides agree with TRBD1. V dropped 5 bases and J dropped 3; count of bases not matched to a gene: 8. The CDR3 is 15 amino acids. Germline V CDR1 and CDR2: MNHEY, SVGAGI. The CDR3 loop reads CASSTRGFGTDTQYF. The CDR3 nucleotides read TGTGCCAGCAGTACCAGGGGGTTCGGAACAGATACGCAGTATTTT.

The chain uses TRBV7-9 and TRBJ2-1, with 8 bases lining up with TRBD2. The CDR3 spans 14 residues. V was pared by 2 bases and J by 4 bases, with 1 base of the junction left unmatched. The germline V gene encodes CDR1 SEHNR and CDR2 FQNEAQ (reference sequence). Here the CDR3 reads CASSLSGSYNEQFF. The CDR3 nucleotides are TGTGCCAGCAGCTTAAGCGGGAGTTACAATGAGCAGTTCTTC. Full variable domain (outside the CDR3, taken from reference TRBV7-9 and TRBJ2-1): DTGVSQNPRHKITKRGQNVTFRCDPISEHNRLYWYRQTLGQGPEFLTYFQNEAQLEKSRLLSDRFSAERPKGSFSTLEIQRTEQGDSAMYLCASSLSGSYNEQFFGPGTRLTVL.

V and J are TRBV27 and TRBJ1-4, with TRBD1 identical over 9 bases. Trimming at V came to 6 bases and at J to 6 bases, leaving 2 bases not matched to a gene. This CDR3 has 13 residues. Germline V gene data show CDR1 as MNHEY and CDR2 as SMNVEV (reference sequence). The CDR3 sequence is CASRGQGYEKLFF. DNA of the CDR3: TGTGCCAGCAGGGGACAGGGATATGAAAAACTGTTTTTT. Drawing the rest from reference TRBV27 and TRBJ1-4, the complete variable domain is EAQVTQNPRYLITVTGKKLTVTCSQNMNHEYMSWYRQDPGLGLRQIYYSMNVEVTDKGDVPEGYKVSRKEKRNFPLILESPSPNQTSLYFCASRGQGYEKLFFGSGTQLSVL.

This clone was seen a single time. The sample contains more than one DNA sequence encoding this CDR3. This rearrangement joins TRBV5-1 to TRBJ2-5; D is unresolved. In germline, CDR1 is SGHRS, CDR2 YFSETQ. Trimming took 0 bases from V and 4 from J, leaving 1 base between them. The CDR3 consists of 11 residues. The CDR3 reads CASSLAETQYF. The CDR3 DNA follows: TGCGCCAGCAGCTTGGCAGAGACCCAGTACTTC.